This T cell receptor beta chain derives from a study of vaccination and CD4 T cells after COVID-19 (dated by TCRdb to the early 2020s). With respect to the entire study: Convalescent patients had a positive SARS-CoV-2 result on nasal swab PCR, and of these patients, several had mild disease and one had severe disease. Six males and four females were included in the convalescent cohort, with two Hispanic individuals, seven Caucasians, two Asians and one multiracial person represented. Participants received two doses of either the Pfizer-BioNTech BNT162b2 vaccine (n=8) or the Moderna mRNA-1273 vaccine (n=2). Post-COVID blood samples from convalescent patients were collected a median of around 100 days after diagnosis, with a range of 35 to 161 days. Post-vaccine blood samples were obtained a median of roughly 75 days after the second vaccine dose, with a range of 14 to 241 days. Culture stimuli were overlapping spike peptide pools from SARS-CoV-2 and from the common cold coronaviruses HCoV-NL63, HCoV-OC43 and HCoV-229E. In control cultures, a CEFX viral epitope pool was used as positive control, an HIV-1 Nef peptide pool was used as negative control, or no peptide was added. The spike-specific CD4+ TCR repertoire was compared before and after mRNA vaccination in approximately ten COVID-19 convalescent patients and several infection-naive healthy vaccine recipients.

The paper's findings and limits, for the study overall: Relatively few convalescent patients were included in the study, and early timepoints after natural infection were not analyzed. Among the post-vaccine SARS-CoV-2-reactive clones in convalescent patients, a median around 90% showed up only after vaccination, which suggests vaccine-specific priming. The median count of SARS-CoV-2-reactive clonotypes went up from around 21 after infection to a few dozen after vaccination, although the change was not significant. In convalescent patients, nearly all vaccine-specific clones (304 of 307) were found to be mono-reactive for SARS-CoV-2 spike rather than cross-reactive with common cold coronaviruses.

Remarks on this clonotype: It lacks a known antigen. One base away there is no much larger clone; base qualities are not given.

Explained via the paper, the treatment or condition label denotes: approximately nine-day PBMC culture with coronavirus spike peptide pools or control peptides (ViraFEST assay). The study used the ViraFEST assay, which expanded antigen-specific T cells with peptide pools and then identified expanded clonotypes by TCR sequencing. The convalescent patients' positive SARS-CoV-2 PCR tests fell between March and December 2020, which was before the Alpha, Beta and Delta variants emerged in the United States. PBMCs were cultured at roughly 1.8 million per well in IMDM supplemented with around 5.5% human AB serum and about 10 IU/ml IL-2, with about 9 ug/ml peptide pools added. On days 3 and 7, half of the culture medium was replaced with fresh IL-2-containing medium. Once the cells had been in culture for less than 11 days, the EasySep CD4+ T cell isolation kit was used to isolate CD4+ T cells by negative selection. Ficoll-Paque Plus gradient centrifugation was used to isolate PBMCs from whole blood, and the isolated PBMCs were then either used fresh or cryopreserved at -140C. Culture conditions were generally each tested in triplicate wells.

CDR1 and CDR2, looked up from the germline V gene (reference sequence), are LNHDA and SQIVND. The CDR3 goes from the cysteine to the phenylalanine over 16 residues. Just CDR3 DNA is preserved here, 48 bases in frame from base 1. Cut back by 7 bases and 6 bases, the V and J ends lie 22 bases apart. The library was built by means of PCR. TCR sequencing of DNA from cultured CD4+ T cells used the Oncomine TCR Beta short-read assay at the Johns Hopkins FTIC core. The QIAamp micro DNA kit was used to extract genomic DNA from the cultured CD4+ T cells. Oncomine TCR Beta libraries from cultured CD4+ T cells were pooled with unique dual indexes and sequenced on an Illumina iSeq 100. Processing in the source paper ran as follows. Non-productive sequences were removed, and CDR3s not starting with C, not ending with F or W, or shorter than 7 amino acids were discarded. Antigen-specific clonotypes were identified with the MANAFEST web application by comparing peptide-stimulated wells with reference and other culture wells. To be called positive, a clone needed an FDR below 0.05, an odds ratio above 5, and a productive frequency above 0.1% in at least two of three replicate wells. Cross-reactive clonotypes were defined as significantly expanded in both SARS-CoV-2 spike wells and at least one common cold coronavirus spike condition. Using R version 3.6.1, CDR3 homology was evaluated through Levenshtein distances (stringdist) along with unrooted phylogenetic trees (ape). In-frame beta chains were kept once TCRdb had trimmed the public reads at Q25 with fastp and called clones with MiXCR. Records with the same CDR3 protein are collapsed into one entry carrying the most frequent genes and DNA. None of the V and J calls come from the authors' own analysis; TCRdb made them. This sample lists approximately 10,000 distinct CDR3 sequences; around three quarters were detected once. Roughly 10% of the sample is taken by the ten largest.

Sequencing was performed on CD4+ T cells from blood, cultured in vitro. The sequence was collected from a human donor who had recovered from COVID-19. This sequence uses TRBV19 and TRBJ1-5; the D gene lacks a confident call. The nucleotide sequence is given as TGTGCCAGTACCCCGTCCCTCGGCCTTCGAGGTCAGCCCCAGCATTTT. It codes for CASTPSLGLRGQPQHF.